Each of the 2 T cell receptor beta chains below was sequenced from the same sample in a study of human T cells and chemical hapten exposure. Time point indicated: pre-sensitization, week 0. Treatment specified: therapeutic diphenylcyclopropenone sensitization with weekly scalp DPC. TCRdb re-derived calls from the RACE reads in MiXCR, one entry per CDR3 protein. The table records 380,000 or so distinct CDR3 sequences, roughly 6% of them present only once. The source was whole blood, collected in connection with sensitization to the hapten diphenylcyclopropenone (DPC). These receptors came from a young woman with alopecia areata. Some clones in this sample may be carry-over from other donors' samples.

At least ten counts were recorded for this clonotype. The chain combines TRBV28 with TRBJ2-5, with D unclear. Germline-derived CDR1 and CDR2 are MDHEN and SYDVKM. V lost 3 bases, J lost 0 bases, and 5 bases lay in between. This CDR3 spans 13 amino acids. The CDR3 sequence is CASSFPYQETQYF. In nucleotides, the CDR3 is TGTGCCAGCAGTTTCCCGTACCAAGAGACCCAGTACTTC.

This chain links TRBV29-1 with TRBJ2-6; D gene ambiguous. Germline-derived CDR1 and CDR2 are SQVTM and ANQGSEA. The CDR3 totals 13 residues. V dropped 6 bases and J dropped 0 bases, with 6 bases sitting between them. The chain's CDR3 is CSVTSSGANVLTF. The CDR3 bases are TGCAGCGTGACATCCTCTGGGGCCAACGTCCTGACTTTC.